This passage covers 17 T cell receptor beta chains from one sample sequenced in a study of T-cell reconstitution after alpha-beta-depleted transplantation in children. Preparation of the TCRbeta library was carried out with unique molecular identifiers. MiXCR, run by TCRdb on the PCR reads, gives a single entry per CDR3 protein. The data hold a few hundred thousand distinct CDR3 sequences, with approximately 12% observed a single time. Sequencing used PBMCs, obtained from the stem cell graft. The receptors here all came from a human donor who donated a stem cell graft to a child with Fanconi anemia.

This clonotype was detected many times. The chain links TRBV29-1 to TRBJ2-6; the D gene is possibly TRBD2 (5 bases). The germline CDR1 and CDR2 sequences are SQVTM and ANQGSEA. V dropped 5 bases and J dropped 3 bases, with 5 bases sitting between them. The CDR3 totals 12 residues. The CDR3 bases are TGCAGCGTTCGGGATGGGGCCAACGTCCTGACTTTC. Translating gives CSVRDGANVLTF.

This clonotype was seen repeatedly, ten times or more. V and J are TRBV7-9 and TRBJ2-1, with 9 nucleotides matching TRBD2. The V gene's germline CDR1 is SEHNR and CDR2 FQNEAQ (reference sequence). This CDR3 region has 15 residues. The junction had 11 bases not matched to a gene; V was cut back by 8 bases and J by 6 bases. Written as DNA, the CDR3 is TGTGCCAGCGGACGCCCCGGGACTAGCAGCAATGAGCAGTTCTTC. This codes for CASGRPGTSSNEQFF.

This clonotype was counted between two and nine times. The rearrangement uses TRBV6-1 and TRBJ1-2, with a tentative D call TRBD1 (6 bases). Trimming took off 6 bases at V and 6 bases at J, with 14 bases between the two ends. This CDR3 has 13 residues. Germline CDR1 MNHNS, CDR2 SASEGT. CDR3 in DNA: TGTGCCAGCAGGAGACAGGCGTTGGATGGCTACACCTTC. It codes for CASRRQALDGYTF.

This clonotype was recorded at least ten times. The V gene is TRBV6-5, the J gene TRBJ2-2, with D unresolved. The V end was cut by 0 bases, the J end by 7 bases, with 15 bases between. This CDR3 is built from 16 residues. The germline V gene encodes CDR1 MNHEY and CDR2 SVGAGI. The chain's CDR3 is CASSYSKGPSGGELFF. The CDR3 DNA sequence: TGTGCCAGCAGTTACTCGAAAGGGCCTTCGGGCGGGGAGCTGTTTTTT.

This clonotype was observed a handful of times. This sequence joins TRBV3-1 and TRBJ1-6; D is ambiguous. Per germline, CDR1 LGHDT and CDR2 YNNKEL (reference sequence). CDR3 length: 14 residues. The ends were cut back, 6 bases at V and 7 bases at J, with 13 bases in the middle. CDR3: CASSDLQGNSPLHF. In nucleotides, the CDR3 is TGTGCCAGCAGTGACCTCCAAGGGAATTCACCCCTCCACTTT.

This clonotype was detected many times. This chain links TRBV7-6 with TRBJ1-2; TRBD1 is a possible D gene (5 bases). The germline V gene encodes CDR1 SGHVS and CDR2 FNYEAQ. V dropped 5 bases and J dropped 7 bases, with 14 bases sitting between them. This CDR3 spans 13 amino acids. CDR3 coding DNA: TGTGCCAGCAGCCAAATAGGGGTGGTTGGCTACACCTTC. It yields the protein CASSQIGVVGYTF.

The rearrangement links TRBV7-9 to TRBJ2-3, with 7 bases identical to TRBD2. CDR1 SEHNR and CDR2 FQNEAQ come from the germline V gene (reference sequence). V trimming: 0 bases; J trimming: 0 bases; junction bases outside the gene matches: 3. This CDR3 is 16 amino acids long. The CDR3 DNA reads TGTGCCAGCAGCTTAGCCGGGCGGGGGAGCACAGATACGCAGTATTTT. Translated, it gives CASSLAGRGSTDTQYF.

The chain recombines TRBV7-9 with TRBJ2-5, with 12 bases fitting TRBD2. The CDR3 sequence is 16 residues long. The germline gives CDR1 SEHNR, CDR2 FQNEAQ (reference sequence). The V gene end was trimmed by 5 bases and the J gene end by 5 bases; junction bases not matched to a gene: 9. The CDR3: CASSPWTSGATETQYF. DNA for the CDR3: TGTGCCAGCAGCCCCTGGACTAGCGGGGCGACGGAGACCCAGTACTTC. The whole variable domain, filled in from reference TRBV7-9 and TRBJ2-5, reads DTGVSQNPRHKITKRGQNVTFRCDPISEHNRLYWYRQTLGQGPEFLTYFQNEAQLEKSRLLSDRFSAERPKGSFSTLEIQRTEQGDSAMYLCASSPWTSGATETQYFGPGTRLLVL.

Here the CDR3 DNA reads TGTGCCACCCGCCCTCTGGGACTAGAGAGCTACAATGAGCAGTTCTTC. This codes for CATRPLGLESYNEQFF. The V gene is TRBV15, the J gene TRBJ2-1, with 8 bases matching TRBD2. The CDR3 covers 16 residues. From germline, CDR1 is LNHNV and CDR2 YYDKDF (reference sequence). Unmatched junction bases numbered 12, after V lost 8 bases and J lost 3 bases.

This chain uses TRBV5-1 with TRBJ2-2; D remains unclear. The CDR3 has 13 residues. Germline V gene sequence: CDR1 SGHRS, CDR2 YFSETQ. V was shortened by 0 bases and J by 10 bases, with 10 bases between the two germline ends. CDR3 nucleotide sequence: TGCGCCAGCAGCTTGGATGATCAGGAGGAGCTGTTTTTT. Translating it yields CASSLDDQEELFF. The full variable domain, completed using reference TRBV5-1 and TRBJ2-2, is KAGVTQTPRYLIKTRGQQVTLSCSPISGHRSVSWYQQTPGQGLQFLFEYFSETQRNKGNFPGRFSGRQFSNSRSEMNVSTLELGDSALYLCASSLDDQEELFFGEGSRLTVL.

This clonotype was detected many times. This sequence joins TRBV10-1 and TRBJ2-2, with D unresolved. Germline loops: CDR1 WNHNN, CDR2 SYGVQD (reference sequence). V was trimmed by 0 bases and J by 1 base, leaving 6 bases between them. This CDR3 is built from 15 residues. The CDR3 nucleotides are TGCGCCAGCAGTGAGTCAATAGGGAACACCGGGGAGCTGTTTTTT. Translated: CASSESIGNTGELFF.

The table lists this clonotype with many counts. The V call is TRBV10-3, the J call TRBJ1-1; TRBD1 matches at 7 bases. J was trimmed by 8 bases and V by 8 bases; bases with no gene match: 23. Germline V lookup: CDR1 ENHRY, CDR2 SYGVKD. This CDR3 is built from 17 residues. CDR3 sequence: CAISPMVGQSLITEAFF. The CDR3 nucleotides are TGTGCCATCTCCCCCATGGTGGGACAGTCGCTGATCACAGAAGCTTTCTTT.

The sample holds one count of this clonotype. This chain joins TRBV30 and TRBJ2-7; TRBD1 might be the D (5 bases). The germline gives CDR1 GTSNPN, CDR2 SVGIG (reference sequence). This CDR3 is 11 amino acids long. V was shortened by 5 bases and J by 4 bases, with 9 bases between the two germline ends. CDR3 sequence: CAWHQGYEQYF. As DNA, the CDR3 is TGTGCCTGGCACCAGGGATACGAGCAGTACTTC.

V and J are TRBV2 and TRBJ1-4; the D gene is possibly TRBD1 (6 bases). There are 13 residues in the CDR3. Germline V CDR1 and CDR2: SNHLY, FYNNEI. The germline V and J ends were trimmed by 8 bases and 8 bases, with 15 bases remaining between them. For the CDR3, the DNA is TGTGCCAGCGAAGGGGGGGAAGCGGAAAAACTGTTTTTT. It codes for CASEGGEAEKLFF.

Worth noting for this clonotype: At one of its ends the junction is not consistent with the germline gene, which may arise from a read error. The rearrangement links TRBV20-1 to TRBJ2-1; tentative D call: TRBD1 (6 bases). The germline CDR1 and CDR2 sequences are DFQATT and SNEGSKA (reference sequence). The CDR3 is 13 amino acids. The CDR3 here is CSAVDSSYDEQFF. The CDR3 DNA follows: TGCAGTGCTGTGGACAGCTCCTACGATGAGCAGTTCTTC.

This clonotype was picked up many times. This chain joins TRBV10-3 and TRBJ1-2; D may be TRBD1 (5 bases). The CDR3 spans 13 residues. The ends were cut back, 7 bases at V and 3 bases at J, with 12 bases in the middle. CDR1 and CDR2 from the germline V gene are ENHRY and SYGVKD. This CDR3 reads CAIKGQRDYGYTF. CDR3 nucleotide sequence: TGTGCCATCAAGGGGCAGCGAGACTATGGCTACACCTTC.

This clonotype was counted at least ten times. The chain carries TRBV9 and TRBJ1-4; D perhaps matches TRBD1 (6 bases). In germline, CDR1 is SGDLS, CDR2 YYNGEE. There are 15 residues in the CDR3. Trimming removed 0 bases from V and 4 bases from J, with 10 bases in between. The DNA of the CDR3 is TGTGCCAGCAGCGTAGGGACAGCGCGTAATGAAAAACTGTTTTTT. Protein product: CASSVGTARNEKLFF. Filled out from reference TRBV9 and TRBJ1-4, the complete variable domain reads DSGVTQTPKHLITATGQRVTLRCSPRSGDLSVYWYQQSLDQGLQFLIQYYNGEERAKGNILERFSAQQFPDLHSELNLSSLELGDSALYFCASSVGTARNEKLFFGSGTQLSVL.